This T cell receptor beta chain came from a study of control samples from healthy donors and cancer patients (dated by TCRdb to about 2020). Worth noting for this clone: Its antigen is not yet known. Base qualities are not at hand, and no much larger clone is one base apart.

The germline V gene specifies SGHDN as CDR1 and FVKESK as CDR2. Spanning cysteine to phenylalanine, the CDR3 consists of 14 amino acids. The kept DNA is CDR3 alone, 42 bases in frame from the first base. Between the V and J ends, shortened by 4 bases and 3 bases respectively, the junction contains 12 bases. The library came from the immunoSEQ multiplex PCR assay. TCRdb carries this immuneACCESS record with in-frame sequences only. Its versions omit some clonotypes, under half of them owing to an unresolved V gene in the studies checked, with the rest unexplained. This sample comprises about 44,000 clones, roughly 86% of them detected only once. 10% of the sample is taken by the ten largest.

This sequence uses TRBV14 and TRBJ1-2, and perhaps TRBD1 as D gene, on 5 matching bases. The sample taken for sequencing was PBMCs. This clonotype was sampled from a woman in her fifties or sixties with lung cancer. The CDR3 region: CASSRLGGDYGYTF. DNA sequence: TGTGCCAGCAGCCGACTCGGGGGGGACTATGGCTACACCTTC. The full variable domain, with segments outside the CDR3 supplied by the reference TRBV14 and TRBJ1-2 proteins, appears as EAGVTQFPSHSVIEKGQTVTLRCDPISGHDNLYWYRRVMGKEIKFLLHFVKESKQDESGMPNNRFLAERTGGTYSTLKVQPAELEDSGVYFCASSRLGGDYGYTFGSGTRLTVV.